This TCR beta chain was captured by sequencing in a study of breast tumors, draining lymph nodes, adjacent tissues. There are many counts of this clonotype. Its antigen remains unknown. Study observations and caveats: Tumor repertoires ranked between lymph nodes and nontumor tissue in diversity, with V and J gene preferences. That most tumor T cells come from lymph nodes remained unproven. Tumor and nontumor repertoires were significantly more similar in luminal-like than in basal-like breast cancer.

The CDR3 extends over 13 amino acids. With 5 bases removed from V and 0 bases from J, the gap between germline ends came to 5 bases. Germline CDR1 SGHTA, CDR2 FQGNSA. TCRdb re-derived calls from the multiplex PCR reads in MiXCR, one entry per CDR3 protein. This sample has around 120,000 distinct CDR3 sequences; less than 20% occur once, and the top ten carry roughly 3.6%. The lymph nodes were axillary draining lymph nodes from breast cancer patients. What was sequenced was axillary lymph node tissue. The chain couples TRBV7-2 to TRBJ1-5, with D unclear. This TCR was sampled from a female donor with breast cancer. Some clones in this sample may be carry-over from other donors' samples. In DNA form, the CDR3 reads TGTGCCAGCAGCCCCTATAGCAATCAGCCCCAGCATTTT. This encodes CASSPYSNQPQHF.